This is a list of T cell receptor beta chains from one sample in a study of blood T cell repertoires in COVID-19. Here immunoSEQ multiplex PCR was the method, and the copy in TCRdb shows in-frame clones only, minus some. The sample records about 160,000 clones, about 80% being singletons. The sample was PBMCs or T cells enriched from blood (not recorded which). The source is a woman aged 55-69 years who had recovered from COVID-19. Each CDR3 is given with its conserved first and last residue. The D gene is left open where the match is weak. Clone size is stated in some rows and not others, as once, few, many or a class when expanded.

J | size | D | V | CDR3 | DNA
TRBJ2-2 | . | . | TRBV11-2 | CASSTSHTGELFF | TGTGCCAGCAGTACTAGCCACACCGGGGAGCTGTTTTTT
TRBJ1-5 | . | . | TRBV28 | CASSVQGRSNQPQHF | TGTGCCAGCAGTGTACAGGGTCGAAGCAATCAGCCCCAGCATTTT
TRBJ1-5 | . | TRBD1 | TRBV24-1 | CATSDSGTGNQPQHF | TGTGCCACCAGTGATTCCGGGACAGGGAACCAGCCCCAGCATTTT
TRBJ1-1 | once | . | TRBV6-4 | CASSGNWNIEAFF | TGTGCCAGCAGCGGGAATTGGAACATTGAAGCTTTCTTT
TRBJ2-3 | . | TRBD1 | TRBV3-1/TRBV3-2 | CASSQGDRGTDTQYF | TGTGCCAGCAGCCAAGGGGACAGGGGCACAGATACGCAGTATTTT
TRBJ2-3 | . | TRBD2 | TRBV7-2 | CASSTGLAYTDTQYF | TGTGCCAGCAGCACTGGACTAGCCTACACAGATACGCAGTATTTT
TRBJ2-5 | . | TRBD2 | TRBV5-6 | CASSLVGLATETQYF | TGTGCCAGCAGCTTGGTGGGACTAGCAACGGAGACCCAGTACTTC
TRBJ1-4 | . | . | TRBV5-1 | CASKRDSSTNEKLFF | TGCGCCAGCAAAAGAGACAGTTCGACTAATGAAAAACTGTTTTTT
TRBJ2-3 | . | TRBD2 | TRBV28 | CATGTSGGIDTQYF | TGTGCCACCGGGACTAGCGGGGGGATAGATACGCAGTATTTT
TRBJ1-5 | . | TRBD1 | TRBV18 | CASSLTRTGGRGNQPQHF | TGTGCCAGCTCACTGACCAGGACAGGGGGACGGGGCAATCAGCCCCAGCATTTT
TRBJ2-1 | few | . | TRBV7-2 | CASSLTRDEQFF | TGTGCCAGCAGCTTAACGAGGGATGAGCAGTTCTTC
TRBJ1-1 | . | . | TRBV1 | CTSSQEGAVRGTEAFF | TGCACCAGCAGCCAAGAGGGGGCCGTGAGGGGCACTGAAGCTTTCTTT
TRBJ2-3 | . | . | TRBV5-1 | CASSLDSTGDTQYF | TGCGCCAGCAGCTTGGACTCTACAGGAGATACGCAGTATTTT
TRBJ2-7 | . | . | TRBV9 | CASSASEGTQYEQYF | TGTGCCAGCAGCGCCTCAGAGGGAACCCAATACGAGCAGTACTTC
TRBJ1-6 | once | . | TRBV10-1 | CASSDLNSPLHF | TGCGCCAGCAGTGACTTAAATTCACCCCTCCACTTT
TRBJ1-4 | . | . | TRBV6-5 | CASSPGREKLFF | TGTGCCAGCAGCCCCGGGAGGGAAAAACTGTTTTTT
TRBJ1-2 | . | TRBD1 | TRBV2 | CASRGDSPNYGYTF | TGTGCCAGCAGAGGGGACAGCCCTAACTATGGCTACACCTTC
TRBJ1-2 | . | . | TRBV19 | CASRSNNLNYGYTF | TGTGCCAGTCGCTCCAACAACCTCAACTATGGCTACACCTTC
TRBJ1-6 | . | . | TRBV5-5 | CASSFAGLDSPLHF | TGTGCCAGCAGCTTCGCGGGGCTGGATTCACCCCTCCACTTT
TRBJ2-1 | . | . | TRBV18 | CASSNQQDNEQFF | TGTGCCAGCTCGAACCAACAGGACAATGAGCAGTTCTTC
TRBJ2-7 | . | . | TRBV12-3/TRBV12-4 | CASSKYRDGEQYF | TGTGCCAGCAGCAAGTACAGGGACGGCGAGCAGTACTTC
TRBJ2-7 | once | TRBD2 | TRBV19 | CASTPTSGPTYEQYF | TGTGCCAGTACCCCGACTAGCGGGCCGACCTACGAGCAGTACTTC
TRBJ2-3 | . | TRBD2 | TRBV10-3 | CAIGTGGANTQYF | TGTGCCATCGGGACGGGGGGGGCGAATACGCAGTATTTT
TRBJ1-1 | . | . | TRBV18 | CASSPGTGQLNTEAFF | TGTGCCAGCTCACCAGGCACAGGGCAACTGAACACTGAAGCTTTCTTT
TRBJ2-7 | . | . | TRBV5-1 | CASSLDRRYYEQYF | TGCGCCAGCAGCTTGGATCGCAGGTACTACGAGCAGTACTTC
TRBJ2-2 | . | . | TRBV6-2/TRBV6-3 | CASSSMNTGELFF | TGTGCCAGCAGTTCTATGAACACCGGGGAGCTGTTTTTT
TRBJ1-4 | . | . | TRBV9 | CASSLGSSDEKLFF | TGTGCCAGCAGCTTAGGGAGCTCCGATGAAAAACTGTTTTTT
TRBJ1-2 | . | TRBD1 | TRBV2 | CAGEKGQGEGYTF | TGTGCCGGTGAAAAGGGACAGGGGGAGGGCTACACCTTC
TRBJ1-2 | . | . | TRBV3-1/TRBV3-2 | CASSQTDSYNYGYTF | TGTGCCAGCAGCCAAACGGACTCCTATAACTATGGCTACACCTTC
TRBJ1-1 | . | TRBD1 | TRBV9 | CASSVAGTGYNPFF | TGTGCCAGCAGCGTAGCAGGGACAGGGTATAATCCTTTCTTT
TRBJ2-3 | . | . | TRBV5-1 | CASSLEGAQSDTQYF | TGCGCCAGCAGTCTTGAAGGGGCTCAGTCAGATACGCAGTATTTT
TRBJ1-1 | . | . | TRBV19 | CASAWNTEAFF | TGTGCCAGTGCGTGGAACACTGAAGCTTTCTTT
TRBJ1-4 | . | TRBD1 | TRBV7-2 | CASSARDRGKGRLFF | TGTGCCAGCAGCGCCCGGGACAGGGGAAAGGGGAGGCTGTTTTTT
TRBJ1-1 | . | TRBD1 | TRBV10-1 | CASKGQGMTEAFF | TGCGCCAGCAAGGGACAGGGGATGACTGAAGCTTTCTTT
TRBJ1-2 | . | TRBD1 | TRBV5-1 | CASSTGQGGYGYTF | TGCGCCAGCAGCACCGGACAGGGGGGCTATGGCTACACCTTC
TRBJ2-1 | few | . | TRBV6-2/TRBV6-3 | CASSPGRWQVASNEQFF | TGTGCCAGCAGCCCTGGGAGGTGGCAAGTCGCTTCCAATGAGCAGTTCTTC
TRBJ2-2 | many | TRBD2 | TRBV3-1/TRBV3-2 | CASSQDLGGDTGELFF | TGTGCCAGCAGCCAAGATCTTGGGGGGGACACCGGGGAGCTGTTTTTT
TRBJ1-1 | . | TRBD1 | TRBV5-6 | CASSLGSDRGRREAFF | TGTGCCAGCAGCTTGGGAAGTGACAGGGGGCGCAGGGAAGCTTTCTTT
TRBJ2-7 | once | TRBD1 | TRBV4-1 | CASSQPTGAYEQYF | TGCGCCAGCAGCCAACCTACAGGGGCCTACGAGCAGTACTTC
TRBJ1-2 | . | . | TRBV30 | CAWSPDKGGYGYTF | TGTGCCTGGAGTCCCGACAAAGGGGGCTATGGCTACACCTTC
TRBJ1-2 | . | . | TRBV7-2 | CASSLGIQYGYTF | TGTGCCAGCAGCTTAGGAATACAGTATGGCTACACCTTC
TRBJ2-1 | . | . | TRBV6-1 | CASSEPGNEQFF | TGTGCCAGCAGTGAACCGGGTAATGAGCAGTTCTTC
TRBJ1-5 | . | TRBD1 | TRBV5-1 | CASSGTGDEGQPQHF | TGCGCCAGCAGCGGGACAGGGGATGAAGGTCAGCCCCAGCATTTT
TRBJ2-1 | . | TRBD2 | TRBV4-1 | CASSGPGGSSYNEQFF | TGCGCCAGCAGTGGTCCGGGGGGAAGCTCCTACAATGAGCAGTTCTTC
TRBJ2-6 | once | . | TRBV5-1 | CASSFPQGPRVAGANVLTF | TGCGCCAGCAGCTTCCCACAGGGTCCCCGTGTCGCTGGGGCCAACGTCCTGACTTTC
TRBJ1-1 | . | TRBD1 | TRBV19 | CASSIGTGIHTEAFF | TGTGCCAGTAGTATAGGGACAGGGATACACACTGAAGCTTTCTTT
TRBJ2-2 | few | TRBD1 | TRBV29-1 | CSVDRGLDTGELFF | TGCAGCGTTGACAGGGGGCTGGACACCGGGGAGCTGTTTTTT
TRBJ2-1 | . | . | TRBV18 | CASSQDSYNEQFF | TGTGCCAGCTCGCAGGACTCCTACAATGAGCAGTTCTTC
TRBJ2-4 | few | TRBD1 | TRBV9 | CASSVGVGTGYDIQYF | TGTGCCAGCAGCGTAGGGGTTGGGACAGGGTACGACATTCAGTACTTC
TRBJ2-1 | . | . | TRBV5-1 | CASSLIRGNEQFF | TGCGCCAGCAGCTTGATCAGGGGCAATGAGCAGTTCTTC
TRBJ2-7 | . | . | TRBV5-1 | CASSFGRNYEQYF | TGCGCCAGCAGCTTTGGCAGAAACTACGAGCAGTACTTC
TRBJ1-4 | . | . | TRBV15 | CATSRGRVELFF | TGTGCCACCAGCAGGGGTCGGGTGGAACTGTTTTTT
TRBJ2-7 | . | . | TRBV6-5 | CASSYGQGSNEQYF | TGTGCCAGCAGTTACGGTCAGGGGAGTAACGAGCAGTACTTC